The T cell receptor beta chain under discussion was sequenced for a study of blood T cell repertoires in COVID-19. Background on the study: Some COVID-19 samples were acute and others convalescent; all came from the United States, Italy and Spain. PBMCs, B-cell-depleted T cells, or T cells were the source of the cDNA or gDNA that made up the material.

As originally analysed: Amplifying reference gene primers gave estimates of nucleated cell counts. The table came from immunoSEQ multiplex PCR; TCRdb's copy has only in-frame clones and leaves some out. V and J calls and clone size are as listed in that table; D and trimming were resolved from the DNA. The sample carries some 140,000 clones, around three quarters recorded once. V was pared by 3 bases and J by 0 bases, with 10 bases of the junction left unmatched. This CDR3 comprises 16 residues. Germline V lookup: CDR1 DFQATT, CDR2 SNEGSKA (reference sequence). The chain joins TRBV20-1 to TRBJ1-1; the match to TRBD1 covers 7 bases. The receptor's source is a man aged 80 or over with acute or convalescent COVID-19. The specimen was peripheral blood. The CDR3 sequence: CSASDAGQGVNTEAFF. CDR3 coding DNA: TGCAGTGCTAGTGACGCCGGGCAGGGGGTGAACACTGAAGCTTTCTTT.